This T cell receptor (beta chain) was sequenced in a study of blood T cell repertoires in COVID-19. Overall study context: From the United States, Italy and Spain came samples of acute and convalescent COVID-19. From T cells, B-cell-depleted T cells, or PBMCs came the material, which was cDNA or gDNA.

Germline trimming cut 2 bases from V and 4 bases from J; bases unmatched to any gene: 6. The CDR3 sequence is 15 residues long. The germline V gene encodes CDR1 MNHEY and CDR2 SMNVEV (reference sequence). Sequenced by immunoSEQ multiplex PCR; TCRdb stores in-frame clones only, minus some. The sample has more than 200,000 clones; 75% to 90% are singletons. The receptor's source is a man aged 25-40 years with COVID-19, enrolled during active disease. Sequencing input: peripheral blood. V is TRBV27 and J is TRBJ2-7; the match to TRBD1 covers 9 bases. CDR3 nucleotide sequence: TGTGCCAGCAGTTTAGCCGGGACAGGGAATTACGAGCAGTACTTC. It is translated as CASSLAGTGNYEQYF.